This TCR beta chain was sequenced during a study of shared clonotypes between healthy human individuals (dated by TCRdb to between 2020 and 2021). Study-level background: The cohort comprised a couple of women and a few men aged 18 to 49 years. Per donor, three plates each were used for CD4 naive and CD4 memory, two for CD8 naive, and one for CD8 memory. The study deeply sequenced blood TCR repertoires of about 5 healthy adults to estimate repertoire size and the extent of clonotype sharing between individuals. To increase sequencing depth and limit assay-specific biases, different laboratories used diverse techniques to prepare libraries and sequence TCR repertoires. Per donor, leukapheresis produced somewhere between about 0.94 and 9 billion PBMCs.

A remark on this clone: There is no known antigen for this receptor. Per-nucleotide qualities are absent, and no much larger clonotype sits a single base away.

Deletion took 2 bases off V and 1 base off J, with a span of 17 bases between the germline ends. The germline V gene specifies KGHSH as CDR1 and LQKENI as CDR2. The CDR3 holds 17 amino acids from the cysteine to the phenylalanine. Solely the CDR3 DNA is kept, with 51 bases framed from the first base. TCR CDR3 regions were amplified from genomic DNA by multiplex PCR using the deep immunoSEQ assay. Extracted genomic DNA from each cell subset was spread evenly across all wells of several immunoSEQ 96-well plates, with each plate serving as a replicate. For sorted subsets, about 220 ng of genomic DNA, equivalent to 30,000 or so T cell genomes, went into each replicate PCR. The purified libraries were quantified using a Qubit 3.0 fluorometer, sized with a Bioanalyzer 2100, and then quantified again using the KAPA Library Quantification kit. Every immunoSEQ 96-well plate was sequenced on a separate single-read 150-cycle Illumina NextSeq 550 flow cell. Per the original workflow: The immunoSEQ output contained only junctional sequences without quality scores, so filtering could not match that applied to full-length reads. To assign V/J genes and CDR3, sequences were annotated using PyIR, a Python wrapper for IgBLAST v1.9, with IMGT germline references. Reads were removed for weak V/J assignments (E-value above 1e-6), missing CDR3, stop codons, out-of-frame junctions, or ambiguous translated residues. V3J clonotypes were defined by identical inferred V gene, J gene, and CDR3 amino acid sequence. The percentage overlap between two repertoires was calculated by dividing the number of shared unique clonotypes by the size of the smaller repertoire. RTK rarefaction, the Chao1 estimator, and Recon v2.1 estimates of unobserved clonotypes were used to assess repertoire richness. Generation probabilities for all TCRbeta clonotypes obtained by the gDNA method from a handful of donors were computed using OLGA. TCRdb took this table from immuneACCESS and kept in-frame rearrangements with V and J called. Such tables lack part of the clones; where checked against another copy, unresolved V genes explain under half of the gap, and the rest is unexplained. That table gives V, J and clone size, and the DNA gave D and trimming. A total of a few million clones appear in this sample, about 92% of them only once. Of the sample, roughly 0.14% falls within the top ten clones.

The research as a whole found: Larger estimated clonotype richness was generally found for naive subsets than for memory subsets. Higher generation probabilities were observed for clonotypes shared by all four sorted-subset donors than for non-shared clonotypes. Because the study included only a small number of donors, the genetic and exposure-history diversity represented was limited. Even with the large sequencing depth, rarefaction of the sorted-subset datasets indicated that sequencing was incomplete. Based on pairwise subsampling, the degree of clonotype sharing among donors was expected to be affected by sequencing depth. Only blood was sampled, and tissue TCR repertoires likely differ from those in blood. Sharing across a few donors was observed for 5% to 6.5% of naive CD4, 3% to 4% of naive CD8, roughly 2.3% of memory CD4, and around 0.4% of memory CD8 clonotypes.

The donors were healthy, HIV-negative adults with no recently reported acute infections or vaccinations. All donors were Caucasian adults living in Nashville, Tennessee, USA. Magnetic negative selection was used to enrich CD4+ T cells, after which naive cells were positively selected on CD45RA and the negative fraction became the memory subset. Blood was obtained by leukapheresis, after which PBMCs were separated by Ficoll-Histopaque density gradient centrifugation and cryopreserved in liquid nitrogen vapor phase. Analytical flow cytometry was used to check the purity and quantity of each magnetically sorted T cell population. Each sorted fraction had its genomic DNA isolated and then quantified by UV absorbance on a Nanodrop 2000c.

The sequence is built from TRBV18 and TRBJ2-5; the D gene may be TRBD1 or TRBD2, since each aligns over 5 bases. This receptor was taken from a man between 18 and 29 years old in good health. The source material was naive CD4+ T cells sorted from blood. The cell subset or site label of this sample denotes: CD45RA+ positively selected. The nucleotide sequence reads TGTGCCAGCTCACCATCTACGGGGCGCGGGCCCCAAGAGACCCAGTACTTC. This gives the protein CASSPSTGRGPQETQYF. This CDR3, with the reference TRBV18 and TRBJ2-5 proteins standing in past its ends, gives the full variable domain NAGVMQNPRHLVRRRGQEARLRCSPMKGHSHVYWYRQLPEEGLKFMVYLQKENIIDESGMPKERFSAEFPKEGPSILRIQQVVRGDSAAYFCASSPSTGRGPQETQYFGPGTRLLVL.